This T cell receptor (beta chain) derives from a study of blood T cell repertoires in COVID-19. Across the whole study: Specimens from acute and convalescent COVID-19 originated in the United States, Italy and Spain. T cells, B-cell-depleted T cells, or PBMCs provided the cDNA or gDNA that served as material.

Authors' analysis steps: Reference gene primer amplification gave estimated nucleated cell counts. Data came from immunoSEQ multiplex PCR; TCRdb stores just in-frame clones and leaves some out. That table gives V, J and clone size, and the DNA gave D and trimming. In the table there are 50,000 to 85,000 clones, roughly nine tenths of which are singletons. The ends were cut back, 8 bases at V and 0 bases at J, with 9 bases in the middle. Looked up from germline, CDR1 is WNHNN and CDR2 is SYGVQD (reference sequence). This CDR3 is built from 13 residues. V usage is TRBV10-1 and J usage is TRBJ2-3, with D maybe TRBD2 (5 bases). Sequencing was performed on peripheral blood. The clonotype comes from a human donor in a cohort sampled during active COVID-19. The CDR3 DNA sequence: TGCGCCAGCCGGGGAGCAAGCACAGATACGCAGTATTTT. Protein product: CASRGASTDTQYF.